These 8 T cell receptor beta chains came from one sample sequenced in a study of CD8 T cells in ankylosing spondylitis. Whole-study findings and limits: Blood of patients with ankylosing spondylitis appeared to be characterized by a TCR beta motif of eight highly homologous variants.

TCRdb independently ran MiXCR on the 5' RACE reads; one entry per CDR3 protein. The data hold 500,000 or so distinct CDR3 sequences, with about 5.2% observed a single time. The antigens for these receptors are not known. Sequencing was carried out using blood, either unsorted or a sorted T cell fraction (not recorded which). These receptors all come from a male donor with ankylosing spondylitis.

This clonotype has a count of ten or more. V is TRBV27 and J is TRBJ2-3, with D possibly matching TRBD2 (6 bases). The CDR3 runs to 16 residues. V lost 8 bases and J lost 0, with 18 bases in between. CDR1 MNHEY and CDR2 SMNVEV come from the germline V gene (reference sequence). CDR3 sequence (DNA): TGTGCCAGCGGGTTGGGTCTCGGGACTAGCACAGATACGCAGTATTTT. It is translated as CASGLGLGTSTDTQYF.

This clonotype was detected ten times or more. The CDR3: CASSDSTGTDTQYF. The CDR3, as DNA: TGTGCCAGCAGTGACTCGACGGGCACAGATACGCAGTATTTT. V gene TRBV6-4 combines with J gene TRBJ2-3; D call uncertain. The CDR3 totals 14 residues. The germline V gene has CDR1 MRHNA and CDR2 SNTAGT. With 0 bases removed from V and 1 base from J, the gap between germline ends came to 5 bases.

The rearrangement links TRBV5-5 to TRBJ2-3; 11 bases are a match to TRBD2. With 4 bases clipped from V and 14 bases from J, the junction kept 15 bases outside the gene matches. In germline, CDR1 is SGHKS, CDR2 YYEKEE (reference sequence). CDR3 length equals 15 residues. The CDR3 DNA reads TGTGCCAGCAGCGTAACCGGGACTAGCGGAGTTGGTCTGTATTTT. Its protein product is CASSVTGTSGVGLYF.

In its sample, this clonotype was seen a few times. The genes are TRBV5-5 and TRBJ2-1; the match to TRBD2 covers 13 bases. This CDR3 region has 18 residues. Trimming removed 6 bases from V and 5 bases from J; junction bases left unmatched: 14. Germline CDR1 reads SGHKS; CDR2 reads YYEKEE (reference sequence). This chain's CDR3 is CASTRVGTSGDRDNEQFF. CDR3 DNA sequence: TGTGCCAGCACCCGAGTGGGGACTAGCGGGGATCGGGACAATGAGCAGTTCTTC.

This clonotype was seen ten or more times. This chain uses TRBV5-1 with TRBJ2-1; 12 bases line up with TRBD2. The CDR3 runs 15 residues. J lost 4 bases, V lost 4 bases, and 3 bases had no gene match. The V gene's germline CDR1 is SGHRS and CDR2 YFSETQ. In DNA, the CDR3 is TGCGCCAGCAGCGGACTAGCGGGACGTTACAATGAGCAGTTCTTC. Translation: CASSGLAGRYNEQFF.

This clonotype was seen only a few times. J is TRBJ2-7 and V is TRBV4-2; 7 bases agree with TRBD1. The germline V gene encodes CDR1 LGHNA and CDR2 YNFKEQ. V shed 0 bases and J 1 base; nucleotides not matched to a gene: 6. The CDR3 covers 16 residues. CDR3 sequence reads: CASSQDPRGQSYEQYF. The CDR3, as DNA: TGTGCCAGCAGCCAAGATCCCCGGGGACAGTCCTACGAGCAGTACTTC.

The table lists this clonotype with many counts. An end of the junction does not agree with germline; a read error may underlie this. For the CDR3, the DNA is TGTGCCAGCAGATACTTTCAGGGAGATACGCAGTATTTT. Its translation is CASRYFQGDTQYF. This sequence joins TRBV6-6 and TRBJ2-3, with D possibly matching TRBD1 (5 bases). The V gene's germline CDR1 is MNHNY and CDR2 SVGAGI (reference sequence). The CDR3 is made up of 13 amino acids.

This clonotype was counted ten times or more. The chain links TRBV9 to TRBJ2-7; D is uncertain. The CDR3 totals 14 residues. Germline V gives CDR1 SGDLS, CDR2 YYNGEE. V was cut by 0 bases and J by 2 bases, with 9 bases left in between. This CDR3 reads CASSVGRSAYEQYF. CDR3 sequence (DNA): TGTGCCAGCAGCGTAGGTAGGTCCGCCTACGAGCAGTACTTC. The complete variable domain, with remaining parts taken from reference TRBV9 and TRBJ2-7, reads DSGVTQTPKHLITATGQRVTLRCSPRSGDLSVYWYQQSLDQGLQFLIQYYNGEERAKGNILERFSAQQFPDLHSELNLSSLELGDSALYFCASSVGRSAYEQYFGPGTRLTVT.